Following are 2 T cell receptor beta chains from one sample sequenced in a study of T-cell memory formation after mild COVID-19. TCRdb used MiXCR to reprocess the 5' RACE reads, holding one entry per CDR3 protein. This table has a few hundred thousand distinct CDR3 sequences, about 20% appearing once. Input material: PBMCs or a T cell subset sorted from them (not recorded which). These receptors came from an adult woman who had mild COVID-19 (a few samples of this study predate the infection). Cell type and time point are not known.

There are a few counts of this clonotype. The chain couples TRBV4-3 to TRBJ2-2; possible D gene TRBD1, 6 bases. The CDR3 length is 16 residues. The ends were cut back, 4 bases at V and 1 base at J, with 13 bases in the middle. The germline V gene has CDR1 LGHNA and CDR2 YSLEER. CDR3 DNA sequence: TGCGCCAGCAGCCCAACCCGGGACAAGAACACCGGGGAGCTGTTTTTT. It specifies CASSPTRDKNTGELFF.

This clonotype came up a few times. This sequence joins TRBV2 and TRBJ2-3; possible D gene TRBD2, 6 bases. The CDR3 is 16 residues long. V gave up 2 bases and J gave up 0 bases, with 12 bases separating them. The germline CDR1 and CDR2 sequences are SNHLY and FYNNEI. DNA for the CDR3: TGTGCCAGCAGTGAAATGCCGGGACTTAGCACAGATACGCAGTATTTT. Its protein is CASSEMPGLSTDTQYF.